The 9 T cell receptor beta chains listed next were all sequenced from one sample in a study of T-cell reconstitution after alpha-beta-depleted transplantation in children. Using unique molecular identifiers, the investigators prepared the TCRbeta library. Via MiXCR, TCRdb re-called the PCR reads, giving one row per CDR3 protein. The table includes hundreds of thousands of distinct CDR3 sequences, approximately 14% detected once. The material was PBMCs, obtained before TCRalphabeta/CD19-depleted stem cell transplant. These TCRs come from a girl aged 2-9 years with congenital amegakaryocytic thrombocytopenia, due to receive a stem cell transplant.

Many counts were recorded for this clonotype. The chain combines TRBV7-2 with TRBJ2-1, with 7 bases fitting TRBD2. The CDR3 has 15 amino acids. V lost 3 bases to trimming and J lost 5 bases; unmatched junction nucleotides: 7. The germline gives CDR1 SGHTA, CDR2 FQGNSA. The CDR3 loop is CASSFSSGTHNEQFF. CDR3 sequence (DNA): TGTGCCAGCAGCTTCTCCAGCGGGACTCACAATGAGCAGTTCTTC.

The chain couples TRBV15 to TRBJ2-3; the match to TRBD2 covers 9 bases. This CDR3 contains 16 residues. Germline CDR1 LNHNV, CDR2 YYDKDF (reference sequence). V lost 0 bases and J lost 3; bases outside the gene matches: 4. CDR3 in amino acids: CATSRDLSGGTDTQYF. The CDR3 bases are TGTGCCACCAGCAGAGATCTCAGCGGGGGGACAGATACGCAGTATTTT.

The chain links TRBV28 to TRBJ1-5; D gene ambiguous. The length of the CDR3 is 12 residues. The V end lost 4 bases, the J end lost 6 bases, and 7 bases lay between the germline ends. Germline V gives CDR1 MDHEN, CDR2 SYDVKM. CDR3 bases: TGTGCCAGCAGTTCACTTATTCAGCCCCAGCATTTT. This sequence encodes CASSSLIQPQHF.

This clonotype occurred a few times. CDR3: CSARNLLATGELFF. CDR3 DNA: TGCAGTGCTAGAAATTTGCTAGCGACTGGGGAGCTGTTTTTT. The chain uses TRBV20-1 and TRBJ2-2, with D possibly matching TRBD2 (6 bases). The germline V gene encodes CDR1 DFQATT and CDR2 SNEGSKA (reference sequence). This CDR3 contains 14 residues. Trimming stripped 2 bases from V and 8 bases from J, with 15 bases between.

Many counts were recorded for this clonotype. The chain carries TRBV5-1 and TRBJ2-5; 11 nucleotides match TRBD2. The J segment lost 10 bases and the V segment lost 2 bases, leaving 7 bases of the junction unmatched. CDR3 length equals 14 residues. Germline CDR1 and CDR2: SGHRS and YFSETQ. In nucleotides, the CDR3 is TGCGCCAGCAGCTTATCACTAGCGGGAGACAGCCAGTACTTC. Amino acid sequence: CASSLSLAGDSQYF. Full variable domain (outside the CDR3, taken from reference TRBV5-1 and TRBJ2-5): KAGVTQTPRYLIKTRGQQVTLSCSPISGHRSVSWYQQTPGQGLQFLFEYFSETQRNKGNFPGRFSGRQFSNSRSEMNVSTLELGDSALYLCASSLSLAGDSQYFGPGTRLLVL.

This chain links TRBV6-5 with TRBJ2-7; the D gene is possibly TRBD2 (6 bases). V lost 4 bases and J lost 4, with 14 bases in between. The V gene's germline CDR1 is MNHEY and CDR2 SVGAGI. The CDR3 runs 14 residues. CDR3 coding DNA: TGTGCCAGCAGTTTTACTAGCACAGAGTACGAGCAGTACTTC. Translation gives CASSFTSTEYEQYF.

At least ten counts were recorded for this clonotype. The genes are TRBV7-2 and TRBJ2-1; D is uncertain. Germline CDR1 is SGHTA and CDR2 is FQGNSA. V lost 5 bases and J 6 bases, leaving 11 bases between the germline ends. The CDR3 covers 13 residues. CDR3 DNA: TGTGCCAGCAGCCCGTGGGATTCCAATGAGCAGTTCTTC. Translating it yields CASSPWDSNEQFF.

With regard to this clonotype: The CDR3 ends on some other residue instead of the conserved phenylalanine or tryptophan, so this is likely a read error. CDR3 DNA: TGCGCCAGCAGCCAAGGACTAGCCTACAATGAGCAGTTCTAC. Encoded protein: CASSQGLAYNEQFY. The rearrangement uses TRBV4-1 and TRBJ2-1, with D possibly TRBD2 on 6 matching bases. Germline CDR1 reads MGHRA; CDR2 reads YSYEKL. The CDR3 length is 14 residues. V shed 1 base and J shed 2 bases, with 6 bases lying between them.

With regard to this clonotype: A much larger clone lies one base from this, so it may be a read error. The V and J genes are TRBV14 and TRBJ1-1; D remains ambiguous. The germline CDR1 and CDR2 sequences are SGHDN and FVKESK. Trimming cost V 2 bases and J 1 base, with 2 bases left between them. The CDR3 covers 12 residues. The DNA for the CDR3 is TGTGCCAGCAGCCAACCGAACACTGAAGCTTTCTTT. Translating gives CASSQPNTEAFF. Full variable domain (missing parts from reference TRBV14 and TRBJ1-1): EAGVTQFPSHSVIEKGQTVTLRCDPISGHDNLYWYRRVMGKEIKFLLHFVKESKQDESGMPNNRFLAERTGGTYSTLKVQPAELEDSGVYFCASSQPNTEAFFGQGTRLTVV.